This T cell receptor beta chain originates from a study of naive and memory T cell subsets. Study-level results: Naive repertoires, especially CD8, held a few larger clonotypes, possibly memory cells re-expressing CD45RA. Diversity fell and Gini index rose from naive through CM, EM, EMRA.

This clonotype was observed a few times. Its antigen remains unidentified. The beta constant-region primer was an equimolar mix of two oligonucleotides covering TRBC1 and TRBC2. The ligated cDNA underwent four PCR rounds using SP2 and nested alpha and beta constant-region primers. TCRdb used MiXCR to reprocess the UMI-ligation and nested PCR reads, holding one entry per CDR3 protein. Among over 80,000 distinct CDR3 sequences listed, around 10% were seen once. The V gene lost 0 bases and the J gene lost 5 bases, with 19 bases spanning the gap. In germline, CDR1 is DFQATT, CDR2 SNEGSKA (reference sequence). This CDR3 contains 16 residues. Overnight CMV lysate stimulation of fresh PBMCs defined donor CMV status by CD4+ IFNgamma. Cells stained for CD3, CD4, CD8, CD45RA, CD27 and viability were sorted into four CD45RA/CD27 subsets.

This clonotype was obtained from a human donor in good health. This chain joins TRBV20-1 and TRBJ1-1; a weak D match, TRBD1 (5 bases). The sequenced sample consisted of naive CD4+ T cells from blood. The CDR3, as DNA: TGCAGTGCTAGAGAAGGTGGGGGGGGTGGTAAAACTGAAGCTTTCTTT. Translated, it gives CSAREGGGGGKTEAFF.